Below, 25 T cell receptor beta chains from the same sample are listed, as sequenced in a study of blood T cell repertoires in COVID-19. The repertoire was sequenced with immunoSEQ multiplex PCR; TCRdb's copy has only in-frame clones and lacks some. The sample records just under 350,000 clones, 80% to 90% being singletons. Sequencing was done on a sample of peripheral blood. All receptors derive from a woman aged 45-60 years with COVID-19, enrolled during active disease.

The chain uses TRBV27 and TRBJ1-5, with a tentative D call TRBD1 (5 bases). Trimming pared 5 bases from V and 2 bases from J, leaving 13 bases between. This CDR3 is 15 amino acids long. Germline V gene data show CDR1 as MNHEY and CDR2 as SMNVEV (reference sequence). Here the CDR3 reads CASSPQGLGNQPQHF. The CDR3 DNA reads TGTGCCAGCAGTCCCCAGGGTTTAGGCAATCAGCCCCAGCATTTT.

This clone was observed a single time. The chain couples TRBV27 to TRBJ1-5; weak D call: TRBD1 (6 bases). Germline CDR1 is MNHEY and CDR2 is SMNVEV (reference sequence). Trimming pared 8 bases from V and 2 bases from J, leaving 13 bases between. The CDR3 spans 14 residues. The CDR3 sequence: CASSPGAGNQPQHF. Written as DNA, the CDR3 is TGTGCCAGCTCTCCAGGGGCTGGCAATCAGCCCCAGCATTTT.

The V call is TRBV5-1, the J call TRBJ1-1; TRBD1 is a possible D gene (6 bases). Trimming took 4 bases from V and 1 from J, leaving 8 bases between them. The CDR3 length is 13 residues. CDR1 and CDR2 from the germline V gene are SGHRS and YFSETQ. As DNA, the CDR3 is TGCGCCAGCAGCCAACAGGGGAACACTGAAGCTTTCTTT. Its translation is CASSQQGNTEAFF. The variable domain in full, completed from reference TRBV5-1 and TRBJ1-1, reads KAGVTQTPRYLIKTRGQQVTLSCSPISGHRSVSWYQQTPGQGLQFLFEYFSETQRNKGNFPGRFSGRQFSNSRSEMNVSTLELGDSALYLCASSQQGNTEAFFGQGTRLTVV.

This chain connects TRBV5-1 to TRBJ1-4; D may be TRBD1 (5 bases). Per germline, CDR1 SGHRS and CDR2 YFSETQ. This CDR3 contains 15 residues. Trimming removed 0 bases from V and 8 bases from J, with 14 bases in between. The CDR3 protein is CASSLGDFPGEKLFF. DNA of the CDR3: TGCGCCAGCAGCTTGGGGGACTTCCCGGGGGAAAAACTGTTTTTT.

The CDR3 is CASRKGQTNTGELFF. The CDR3 coding sequence is TGTGCCAGCAGAAAGGGACAGACTAACACCGGGGAGCTGTTTTTT. V gene TRBV2 combines with J gene TRBJ2-2; 7 bases map to TRBD1. The trim removed 6 bases at V and 2 bases at J, leaving 6 bases unmatched. Looked up from germline, CDR1 is SNHLY and CDR2 is FYNNEI. This CDR3 has 15 amino acids.

The chain is built from TRBV5-6 and TRBJ2-6; D gene uncertain. The CDR3 totals 15 residues. In germline, CDR1 is SGHDT, CDR2 YYEEEE. V was pared by 4 bases and J by 0 bases, with 8 bases between. The CDR3 loop reads CASSRGSSGANVLTF. The CDR3 DNA reads TGTGCCAGCAGCCGAGGAAGCTCTGGGGCCAACGTCCTGACTTTC.

This clone has a single count. As DNA, the CDR3 is TGTGCCAGCAGCTTGCTTTCGGGAGCCGGGGAGCTGTTTTTT. As protein: CASSLLSGAGELFF. The chain combines TRBV5-5 with TRBJ2-2, with a tentative D call TRBD2 (6 bases). With 1 base removed from V and 6 bases from J, the gap between germline ends came to 10 bases. Looked up from germline, CDR1 is SGHKS and CDR2 is YYEKEE (reference sequence). The CDR3 length is 14 residues.

This chain links TRBV27 with TRBJ1-5; 10 positions match TRBD1. Germline trimming cut 2 bases from V and 2 bases from J; bases unmatched to any gene: 3. Germline loops: CDR1 MNHEY, CDR2 SMNVEV (reference sequence). This CDR3 is built from 16 residues. The CDR3 sequence is CASSLRGTGGNQPQHF. The DNA of the CDR3 is TGTGCCAGCAGTTTACGAGGGACAGGGGGCAATCAGCCCCAGCATTTT.

As to this clone: Other DNA sequences in this specimen translate into the identical CDR3. V usage is TRBV19 and J usage is TRBJ1-2; 8 bases are shared with TRBD1. After removal of 6 bases from V and 7 bases from J, the junction contained 10 bases not matched to a gene. CDR1 and CDR2 from the germline V gene are LNHDA and SQIVND (reference sequence). The CDR3 sequence is 14 residues long. CDR3 in DNA: TGTGCCAGTAGGAAACAGGGGGAGGGACGTGGCTACACCTTC. As protein: CASRKQGEGRGYTF.

This chain uses TRBV5-8 with TRBJ1-2; no clear D. V gave up 1 base and J gave up 4 bases, with 14 bases separating them. CDR3 length equals 15 residues. The germline V gene has CDR1 SGHTS and CDR2 YDEGEE. The CDR3 DNA is TGTGCCAGCAGCTTGCTTCTCGGAGTGAGCTATGGCTACACCTTC. This codes for CASSLLLGVSYGYTF.

This clone was observed a single time. This chain uses TRBV5-4 with TRBJ2-3, with TRBD2 matching over 11 bases. Germline-derived CDR1 and CDR2 are SGHNT and YYREEE (reference sequence). The CDR3 runs 15 residues. The V and J ends lost 4 bases and 3 bases, in that order; junction bases with no gene match: 4. The CDR3 is CASSVTSGKTDTQYF. Here the CDR3 DNA reads TGTGCCAGCAGCGTGACTAGCGGGAAAACAGATACGCAGTATTTT.

This clone has just one count. The chain couples TRBV28 to TRBJ2-2, with D unresolved. CDR3 size: 15 residues. Trimming stripped 8 bases from V and 7 bases from J, with 20 bases between. In germline, CDR1 is MDHEN, CDR2 SYDVKM. This chain's CDR3 is CASYTSTRHFGELFF. CDR3 nucleotide sequence: TGTGCCAGCTATACCTCCACACGCCATTTCGGGGAGCTGTTTTTT.

This chain uses TRBV29-1 with TRBJ2-1; tentative D call: TRBD1 (5 bases). The CDR3 sequence is 10 residues long. The germline gives CDR1 SQVTM, CDR2 ANQGSEA. V was pared by 7 bases and J by 10 bases, with 11 bases between. CDR3 amino acids: CSADRGEQFF. Here the CDR3 DNA reads TGCAGCGCTGATAGGGGAGAGCAGTTCTTC.

The CDR3 reads CASSVQGNNEKLFF. In DNA form, the CDR3 reads TGTGCCAGCAGCGTACAGGGGAATAATGAAAAACTGTTTTTT. The chain recombines TRBV9 with TRBJ1-4, with D tentatively TRBD1 (6 bases). V was shortened by 1 base and J by 4 bases, with 8 bases between the two germline ends. This CDR3 spans 14 amino acids. CDR1 and CDR2 from the germline V gene are SGDLS and YYNGEE.

V and J are TRBV21-1 and TRBJ1-6; the table's D call, TRBD1, was not checked against the DNA. TRBV21-1 is shown as a pseudogene. The CDR3 contains 14 residues. CDR3 nucleotide sequence: TGTGCCAGCAGCAACGGACAGGGGCGATCACCCCTCCACTTT. This sequence encodes CASSNGQGRSPLHF.

The J gene is TRBJ1-1, the V gene TRBV25-1; D is perhaps TRBD1 (5 bases). Trimming pared 4 bases from V and 3 bases from J, leaving 12 bases between. CDR3 length equals 14 residues. Germline V lookup: CDR1 MGHDK, CDR2 SYGVNS. The CDR3 loop reads CASSGLRGYTEAFF. In DNA form, the CDR3 reads TGTGCCAGCAGTGGACTCCGGGGGTACACTGAAGCTTTCTTT.

This clone was detected only once. The rearrangement uses TRBV27 and TRBJ2-4; D might be TRBD1 (5 bases). Germline CDR1 is MNHEY and CDR2 is SMNVEV (reference sequence). The CDR3 is made up of 16 amino acids. V gave up 6 bases and J gave up 0 bases, with 15 bases separating them. The CDR3 spells CASRQTDRLAKNIQYF. In nucleotides, the CDR3 is TGTGCCAGCAGGCAGACAGATCGACTAGCCAAAAACATTCAGTACTTC.

The V gene is TRBV18, the J gene TRBJ2-3, with D possibly TRBD1 on 6 matching bases. The V gene's germline CDR1 is KGHSH and CDR2 LQKENI. The CDR3 contains 15 residues. V shed 1 base and J shed 0 bases, with 8 bases lying between them. The DNA for the CDR3 is TGTGCCAGCTCACCACTCACAGGGAGCACAGATACGCAGTATTTT. Translated, it gives CASSPLTGSTDTQYF.

This chain uses TRBV7-8 with TRBJ2-3; 9 nucleotides line up with TRBD2. Germline V lookup: CDR1 SGHVS, CDR2 FQNEAQ. The CDR3 extends over 16 amino acids. The J segment lost 5 bases and the V segment lost 3 bases, leaving 9 bases of the junction unmatched. The CDR3 spells CASSFIAGGTRDTQYF. The CDR3 DNA reads as TGTGCCAGCAGCTTTATTGCGGGAGGGACCCGAGATACGCAGTATTTT.

This sequence joins TRBV18 and TRBJ1-1; D may be TRBD1 (6 bases). CDR3 length: 14 amino acids. V was clipped by 3 bases and J by 6 bases, with 14 bases between them. The germline V gene encodes CDR1 KGHSH and CDR2 LQKENI. The CDR3 protein is CASSPHREFSEAFF. DNA for the CDR3: TGTGCCAGCTCACCTCACAGGGAATTCTCTGAAGCTTTCTTT.

This sequence joins TRBV5-1 and TRBJ2-1; D is perhaps TRBD2 (6 bases). The CDR3 is 14 residues long. Germline assignment: CDR1 SGHRS and CDR2 YFSETQ. Trimming removed 6 bases from V and 2 bases from J, with 12 bases in between. The CDR3: CASKMGGTYNEQFF. The CDR3 DNA follows: TGCGCCAGCAAGATGGGCGGGACCTACAATGAGCAGTTCTTC.

This chain uses TRBV11-3 with TRBJ2-2; TRBD1 matches at 7 bases. The CDR3 has 14 amino acids. The germline V gene encodes CDR1 SGHNT and CDR2 YENEEA. J lost 6 bases, V lost 5 bases, and 6 bases had no gene match. The CDR3 here is CASSRGQAAGELFF. The CDR3 nucleotides are TGTGCCAGCAGCCGCGGACAGGCCGCCGGGGAGCTGTTTTTT.

The chain employs TRBV24-1 and TRBJ1-3; D not resolved. The CDR3 loop spans 13 amino acids. Per the germline V gene, CDR1 is KGHDR and CDR2 is SFDVKD. Trimming left V 8 bases short and J 4 bases short, with 11 bases between. In DNA, the CDR3 is TGTGCCACCATGCCTACTTGGGGAAACACCATATATTTT. It is translated as CATMPTWGNTIYF.

The J gene is TRBJ1-5, the V gene TRBV6-2 or TRBV6-3, with 9 nucleotides matching TRBD1. The CDR3 totals 16 residues. The V segment lost 5 bases and the J segment 6 bases; nucleotides outside the gene matches: 11. In germline, CDR1 is MNHEY, CDR2 SVGEGT. CDR3 sequence: CASSTLGTGWSQPQHF. The CDR3 DNA is TGTGCCAGCAGTACCCTCGGGACAGGGTGGTCTCAGCCCCAGCATTTT.

The genes are TRBV30 and TRBJ2-7; weak D call: TRBD1 (6 bases). Germline V gene sequence: CDR1 GTSNPN, CDR2 SVGIG (reference sequence). The germline V and J ends were trimmed by 5 bases and 4 bases, with 18 bases remaining between them. The CDR3 runs 14 residues. CDR3: CAWEGTLTGYEQYF. CDR3 sequence (DNA): TGTGCCTGGGAAGGGACATTAACGGGTTACGAGCAGTACTTC.